Listed below are T cell receptor beta chains from one sample, sequenced in a study of blood T cell repertoires in COVID-19. Generated by immunoSEQ multiplex PCR, the TCRdb table keeps only in-frame clones and is missing some. Here the sample spans approximately 440,000 clones, roughly 87% being singletons. The sequenced material came from PBMCs or T cells enriched from blood (not recorded which). These receptors all stem from a woman under 30 who had recovered from COVID-19. Each CDR3 is given with its conserved first and last residue. D genes are given only for firm matches. Only some rows state a clone size, as once, few, many or a class for expanded clones.

v_call	d_call	j_call	clone_size	cdr3_aa	cdr3_nt
TRBV5-1	-	TRBJ1-6	-	CASSTGVQGYNSPLHF	TGCGCCAGCAGCACGGGTGTACAGGGCTATAATTCACCCCTCCACTTT
TRBV29-1	-	TRBJ2-5	-	CSVEVGGLQETQYF	TGCAGCGTTGAAGTCGGGGGGCTCCAAGAGACCCAGTACTTC
TRBV7-9	-	TRBJ1-2	many	CASSLGSGNYGYTF	TGTGCCAGCAGCTTAGGTTCAGGGAACTATGGCTACACCTTC
TRBV7-3	TRBD1	TRBJ2-2	many	CASRDRGQTGELFF	TGTGCCAGCAGAGACAGGGGGCAAACCGGGGAGCTGTTTTTT
TRBV3-1/TRBV3-2	-	TRBJ1-2	-	CASSQGGPGYTF	TGTGCCAGCAGCCAAGGGGGGCCTGGCTACACCTTC
TRBV6-6	-	TRBJ2-1	-	CASSYAGRRNEQFF	TGTGCCAGCAGTTACGCGGGACGGCGAAATGAGCAGTTCTTC
TRBV19	TRBD1	TRBJ2-1	-	CASSTPGQGVGEQFF	TGTGCCAGTAGTACCCCGGGACAGGGGGTTGGTGAGCAGTTCTTC
TRBV4-2	-	TRBJ1-2	-	CASSQDWTAANYGYTF	TGTGCCAGCAGCCAAGATTGGACAGCAGCTAACTATGGCTACACCTTC
TRBV7-2	TRBD2	TRBJ2-3	-	CASSSVSGGDSDTQYF	TGTGCCAGCAGCTCGGTGAGCGGGGGGGACTCAGATACGCAGTATTTT
TRBV5-1	TRBD1	TRBJ2-3	-	CASSFFGQGVSTDTQYF	TGCGCCAGCAGCTTTTTTGGACAGGGGGTGAGCACAGATACGCAGTATTTT
TRBV11-2	-	TRBJ1-1	-	CASSSQGSAAFF	TGTGCCAGCAGCTCCCAGGGGTCCGCGGCTTTCTTT
TRBV19	-	TRBJ2-1	-	CASSMRGDEQFF	TGTGCCAGTAGTATGCGGGGCGACGAGCAGTTCTTC
TRBV2	-	TRBJ1-5	-	CASRPSLWAHPSNQPQHF	TGTGCCAGCCGCCCCTCGCTCTGGGCGCATCCTTCCAATCAGCCCCAGCATTTT
TRBV3-1/TRBV3-2	TRBD1	TRBJ1-2	-	CASSQVAGGDGYTF	TGTGCCAGCAGCCAAGTAGCAGGGGGAGATGGCTACACCTTC
TRBV5-8	-	TRBJ1-3	-	CASSSRTEGSGNTIYF	TGTGCCAGCAGCTCTCGGACAGAAGGGTCTGGAAACACCATATATTTT
TRBV7-8	TRBD1	TRBJ1-2	-	CASSLRGRRGYTF	TGTGCCAGCAGCTTAAGGGGGCGGAGGGGCTACACCTTC
TRBV10-3	TRBD2	TRBJ2-1	-	CAISRTGTSGDNEQFF	TGTGCCATCAGTAGGACCGGGACTAGCGGAGACAATGAGCAGTTCTTC
TRBV7-2	-	TRBJ1-1	-	CASSLDSSKLVAFF	TGTGCCAGCAGCTTAGACAGTTCCAAGCTGGTAGCTTTCTTT
TRBV5-5	TRBD1	TRBJ1-6	-	CASSLQGGANNSPLHF	TGTGCCAGCAGCTTGCAAGGGGGCGCGAATAATTCACCCCTCCACTTT
TRBV7-7	-	TRBJ2-1	-	CASSTRPGSYNEQFF	TGTGCTAGCAGCACCCGTCCGGGGAGCTACAATGAGCAGTTCTTC
TRBV9	TRBD2	TRBJ2-3	-	CASSVGVAGDTQYF	TGTGCCAGCAGCGTAGGGGTAGCGGGGGATACGCAGTATTTT
TRBV18	TRBD1	TRBJ1-2	-	CASSPRQGQDGYTF	TGTGCCAGCTCCCCTCGACAGGGGCAGGATGGCTACACCTTC
TRBV6-4	TRBD1	TRBJ1-2	-	CASRGDSLGNYGYTF	TGTGCCAGCAGGGGGGACAGTTTGGGAAACTATGGCTACACCTTC
TRBV2	TRBD1	TRBJ1-1	-	CASSATGYAFF	TGTGCCAGCAGTGCGACAGGGTATGCTTTCTTT